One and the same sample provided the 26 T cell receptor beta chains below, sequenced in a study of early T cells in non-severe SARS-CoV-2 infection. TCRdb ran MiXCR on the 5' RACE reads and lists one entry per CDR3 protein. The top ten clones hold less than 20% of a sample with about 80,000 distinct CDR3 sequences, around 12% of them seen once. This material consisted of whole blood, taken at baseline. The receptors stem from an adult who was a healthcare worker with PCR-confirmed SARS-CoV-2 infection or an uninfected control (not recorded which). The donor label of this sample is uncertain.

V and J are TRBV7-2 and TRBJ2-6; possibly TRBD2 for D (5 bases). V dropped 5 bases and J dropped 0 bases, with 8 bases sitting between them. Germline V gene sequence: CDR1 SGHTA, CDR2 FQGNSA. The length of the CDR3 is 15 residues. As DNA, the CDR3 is TGTGCCAGCAGCACCGGGGTCTCTGGGGCCAACGTCCTGACTTTC. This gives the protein CASSTGVSGANVLTF.

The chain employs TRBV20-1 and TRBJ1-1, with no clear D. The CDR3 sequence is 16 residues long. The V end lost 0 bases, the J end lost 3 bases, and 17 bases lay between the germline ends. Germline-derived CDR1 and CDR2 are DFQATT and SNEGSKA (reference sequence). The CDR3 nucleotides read TGCAGTGCTAGAGATCTCTACGACGGTGGGGACACTGAAGCTTTCTTT. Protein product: CSARDLYDGGDTEAFF.

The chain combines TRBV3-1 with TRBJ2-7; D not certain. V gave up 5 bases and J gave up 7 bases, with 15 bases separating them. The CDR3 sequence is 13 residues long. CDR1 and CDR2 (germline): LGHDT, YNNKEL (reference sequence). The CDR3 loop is CASSARHDGEQYF. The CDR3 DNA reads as TGTGCCAGCAGCGCCCGACACGATGGGGAGCAGTACTTC.

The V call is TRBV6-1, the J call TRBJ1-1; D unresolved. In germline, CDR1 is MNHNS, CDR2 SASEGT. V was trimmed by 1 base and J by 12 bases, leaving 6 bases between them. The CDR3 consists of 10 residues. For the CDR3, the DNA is TGTGCCAGCAGTGAAGTCCAGACTTTCTTT. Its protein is CASSEVQTFF.

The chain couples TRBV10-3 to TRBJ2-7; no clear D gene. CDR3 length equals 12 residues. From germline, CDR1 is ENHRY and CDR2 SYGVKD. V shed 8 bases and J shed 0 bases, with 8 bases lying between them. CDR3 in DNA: TGTGCCATCTCGAGGTTCTCCTACGAGCAGTACTTC. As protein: CAISRFSYEQYF.

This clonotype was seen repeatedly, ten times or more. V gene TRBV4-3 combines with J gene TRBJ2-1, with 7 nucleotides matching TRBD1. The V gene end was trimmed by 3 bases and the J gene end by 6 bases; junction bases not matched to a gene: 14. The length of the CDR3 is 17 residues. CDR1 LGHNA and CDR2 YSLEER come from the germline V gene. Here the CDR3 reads CASSQAKNRDSVNEQFF. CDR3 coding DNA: TGCGCCAGCAGCCAGGCTAAGAACCGGGACAGCGTCAATGAGCAGTTCTTC.

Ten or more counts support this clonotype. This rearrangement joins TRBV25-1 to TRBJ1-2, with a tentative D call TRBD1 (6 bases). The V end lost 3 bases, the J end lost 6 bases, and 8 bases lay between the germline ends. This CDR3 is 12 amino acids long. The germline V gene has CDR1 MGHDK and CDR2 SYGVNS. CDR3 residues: CASSDRGDGYTF. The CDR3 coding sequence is TGTGCCAGCAGTGACAGGGGAGATGGCTACACCTTC.

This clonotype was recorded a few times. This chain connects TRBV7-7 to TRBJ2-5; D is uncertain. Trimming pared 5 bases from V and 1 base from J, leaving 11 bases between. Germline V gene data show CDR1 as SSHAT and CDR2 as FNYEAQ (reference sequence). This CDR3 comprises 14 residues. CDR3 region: CASSPGRSQETQYF. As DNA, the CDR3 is TGTGCCAGCAGCCCCGGACGCAGCCAAGAGACCCAGTACTTC.

The DNA for the CDR3 is TGTGCCAGCAGTCGTGGGACAGCACAAGAGACCCAGTACTTC. Translation gives CASSRGTAQETQYF. V usage is TRBV6-5 and J usage is TRBJ2-5; 7 bases agree with TRBD1. CDR1 is MNHEY, CDR2 SVGAGI, per germline. CDR3 size: 14 residues. With 5 bases clipped from V and 2 bases from J, the junction kept 5 bases outside the gene matches.

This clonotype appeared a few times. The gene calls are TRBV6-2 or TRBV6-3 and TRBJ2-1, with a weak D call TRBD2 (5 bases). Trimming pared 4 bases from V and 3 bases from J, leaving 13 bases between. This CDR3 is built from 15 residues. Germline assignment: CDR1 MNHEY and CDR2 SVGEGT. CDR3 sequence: CASSLPPGYYNEQFF. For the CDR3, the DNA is TGTGCCAGCAGTTTACCCCCGGGATACTACAATGAGCAGTTCTTC.

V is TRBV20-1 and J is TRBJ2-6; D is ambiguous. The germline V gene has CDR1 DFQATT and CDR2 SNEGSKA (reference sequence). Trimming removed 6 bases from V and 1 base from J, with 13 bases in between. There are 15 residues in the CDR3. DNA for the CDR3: TGCAGTGCCTCTCAATCGAGATCTGGGGCCAACGTCCTGACTTTC. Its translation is CSASQSRSGANVLTF.

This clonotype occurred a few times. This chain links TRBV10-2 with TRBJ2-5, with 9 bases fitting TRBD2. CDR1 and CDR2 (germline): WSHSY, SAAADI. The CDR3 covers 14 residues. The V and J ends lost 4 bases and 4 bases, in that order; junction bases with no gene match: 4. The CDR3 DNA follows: TGCGCCAGCAGTGTACTAGCGGGTAGAGAGACCCAGTACTTC. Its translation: CASSVLAGRETQYF.

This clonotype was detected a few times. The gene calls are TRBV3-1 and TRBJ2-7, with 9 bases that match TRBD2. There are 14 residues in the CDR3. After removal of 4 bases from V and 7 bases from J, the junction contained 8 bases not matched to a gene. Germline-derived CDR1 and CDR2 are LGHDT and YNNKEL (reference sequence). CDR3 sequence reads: CASSPSGGPLEQYF. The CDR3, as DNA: TGTGCCAGCAGCCCCAGCGGGGGGCCCCTAGAGCAGTACTTC.

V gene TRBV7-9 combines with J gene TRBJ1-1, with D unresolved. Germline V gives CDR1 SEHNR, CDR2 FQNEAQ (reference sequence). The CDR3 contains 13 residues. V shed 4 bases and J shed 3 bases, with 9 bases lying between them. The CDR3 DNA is TGTGCCAGCAGCTCAAGCACGGACACTGAAGCTTTCTTT. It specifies CASSSSTDTEAFF.

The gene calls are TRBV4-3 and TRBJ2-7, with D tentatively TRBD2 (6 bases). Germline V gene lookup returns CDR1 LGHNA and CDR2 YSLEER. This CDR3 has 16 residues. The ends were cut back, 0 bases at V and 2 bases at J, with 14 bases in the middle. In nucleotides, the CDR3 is TGCGCCAGCAGCCAAGATCTAGGAGGGGCGGCCTACGAGCAGTACTTC. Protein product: CASSQDLGGAAYEQYF.

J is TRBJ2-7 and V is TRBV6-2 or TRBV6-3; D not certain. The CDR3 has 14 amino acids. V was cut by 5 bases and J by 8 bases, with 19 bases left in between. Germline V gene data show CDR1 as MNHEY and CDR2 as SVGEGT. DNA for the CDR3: TGTGCCAGCAGTCACCGAGGCGATAAAGTTAAGCAGTACTTC. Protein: CASSHRGDKVKQYF.

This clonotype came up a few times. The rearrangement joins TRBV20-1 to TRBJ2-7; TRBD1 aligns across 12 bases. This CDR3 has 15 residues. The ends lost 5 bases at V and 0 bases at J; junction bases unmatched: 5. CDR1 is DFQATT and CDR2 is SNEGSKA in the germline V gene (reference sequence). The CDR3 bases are TGCAGTGCTTCCGGGACAGGGGGCTTCTCCTACGAGCAGTACTTC. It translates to CSASGTGGFSYEQYF.

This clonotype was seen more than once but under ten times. In DNA, the CDR3 is TGCGCCAGCAGTGCTGGGGCCGGACCATCGCCCCTCCACTTT. It is translated as CASSAGAGPSPLHF. This chain links TRBV10-2 with TRBJ1-6, with D tentatively TRBD1 (5 bases). The germline CDR1 and CDR2 sequences are WSHSY and SAAADI. V shed 4 bases and J shed 13 bases, with 17 bases lying between them. The CDR3 is 14 residues long.

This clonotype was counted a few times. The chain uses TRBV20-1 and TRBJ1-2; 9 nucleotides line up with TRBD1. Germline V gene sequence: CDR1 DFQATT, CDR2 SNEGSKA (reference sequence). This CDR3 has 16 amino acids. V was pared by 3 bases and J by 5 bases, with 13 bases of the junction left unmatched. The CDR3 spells CSASTGTGRIGYGYTF. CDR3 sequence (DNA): TGCAGTGCTAGCACCGGGACAGGGCGGATTGGATATGGCTACACCTTC.

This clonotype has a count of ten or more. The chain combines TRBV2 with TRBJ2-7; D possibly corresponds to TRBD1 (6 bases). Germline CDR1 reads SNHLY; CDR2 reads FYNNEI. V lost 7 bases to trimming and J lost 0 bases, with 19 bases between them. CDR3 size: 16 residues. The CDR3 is CASTNRQVPNSYEQYF. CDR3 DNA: TGTGCCAGCACCAATAGACAGGTTCCAAACTCCTACGAGCAGTACTTC.

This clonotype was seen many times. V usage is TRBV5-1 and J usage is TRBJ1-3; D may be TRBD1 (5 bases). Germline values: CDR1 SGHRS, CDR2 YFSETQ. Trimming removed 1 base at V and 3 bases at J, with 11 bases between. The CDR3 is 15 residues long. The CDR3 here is CASSLTGQIGNTIYF. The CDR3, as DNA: TGCGCCAGCAGCTTGACGGGGCAGATTGGAAACACCATATATTTT.

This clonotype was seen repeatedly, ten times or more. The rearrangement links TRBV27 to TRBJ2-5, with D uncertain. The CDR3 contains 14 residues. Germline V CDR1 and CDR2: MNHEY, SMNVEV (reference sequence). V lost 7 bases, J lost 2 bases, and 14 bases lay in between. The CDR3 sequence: CASTPPTSQETQYF. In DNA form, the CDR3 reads TGTGCCAGCACCCCGCCGACAAGTCAAGAGACCCAGTACTTC.

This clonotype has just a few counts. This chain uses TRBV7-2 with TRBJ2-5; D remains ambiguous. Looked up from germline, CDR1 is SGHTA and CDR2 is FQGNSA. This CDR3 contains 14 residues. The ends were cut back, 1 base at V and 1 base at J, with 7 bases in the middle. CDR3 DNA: TGTGCCAGCAGCTTAGGGGCAGGCCAAGAGACCCAGTACTTC. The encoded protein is CASSLGAGQETQYF.

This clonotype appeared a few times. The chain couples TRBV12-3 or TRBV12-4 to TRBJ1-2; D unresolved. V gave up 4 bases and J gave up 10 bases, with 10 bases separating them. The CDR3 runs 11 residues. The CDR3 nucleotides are TGTGCCAGCAGTTCCGGACCAATCTACACCTTC. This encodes CASSSGPIYTF.

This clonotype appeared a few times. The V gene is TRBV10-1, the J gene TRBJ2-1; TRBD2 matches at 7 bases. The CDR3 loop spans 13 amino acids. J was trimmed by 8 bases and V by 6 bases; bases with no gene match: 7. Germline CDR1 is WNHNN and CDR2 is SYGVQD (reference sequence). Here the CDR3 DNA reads TGCGCCAGCAGCCAGGGCGGGAGCTATGAGCAGTTCTTC. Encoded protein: CASSQGGSYEQFF.

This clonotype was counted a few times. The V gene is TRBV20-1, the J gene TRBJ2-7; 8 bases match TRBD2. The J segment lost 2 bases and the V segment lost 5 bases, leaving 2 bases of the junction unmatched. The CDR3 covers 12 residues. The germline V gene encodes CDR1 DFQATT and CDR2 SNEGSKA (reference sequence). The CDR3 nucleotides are TGCAGTGCTGTAGCGGGGACCTACGAGCAGTACTTC. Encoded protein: CSAVAGTYEQYF.